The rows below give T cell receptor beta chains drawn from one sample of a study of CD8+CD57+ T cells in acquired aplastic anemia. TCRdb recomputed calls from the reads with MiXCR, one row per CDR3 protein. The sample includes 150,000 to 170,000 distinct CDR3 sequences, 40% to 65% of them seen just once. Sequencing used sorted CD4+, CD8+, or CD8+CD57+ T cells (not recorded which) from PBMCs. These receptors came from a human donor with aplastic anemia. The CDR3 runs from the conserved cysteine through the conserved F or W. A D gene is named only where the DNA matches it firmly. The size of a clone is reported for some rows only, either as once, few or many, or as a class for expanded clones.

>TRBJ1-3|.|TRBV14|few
CASSQDSLGRGISGNTIYF
TGTGCCAGCAGCCAAGATAGTCTGGGCAGGGGAATCTCTGGAAACACCATATATTTT
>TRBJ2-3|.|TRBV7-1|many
CASTSHADSILTTYTDTQYF
TGTGCCAGCACCTCCCATGCGGATTCGATCCTCACGACATACACAGATACGCAGTATTTT
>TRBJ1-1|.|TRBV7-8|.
CASSRVGNTEAFF
TGTGCCAGCAGCCGAGTTGGGAACACTGAAGCTTTCTTT
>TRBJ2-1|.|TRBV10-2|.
CASSERGKEQFF
TGCGCCAGCAGTGAACGGGGGAAGGAGCAGTTCTTC
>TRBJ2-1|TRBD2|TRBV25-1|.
CASSESYRGLAGAEQFF
TGTGCCAGCAGTGAATCATACCGGGGACTAGCGGGGGCTGAGCAGTTCTTC
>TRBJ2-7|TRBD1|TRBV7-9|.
CASAGGQYSYEQYF
TGTGCCAGCGCAGGGGGACAGTACTCCTACGAGCAGTACTTC
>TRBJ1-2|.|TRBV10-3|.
CAISPREGDGYTF
TGTGCCATCAGCCCCAGGGAAGGGGATGGCTACACCTTC
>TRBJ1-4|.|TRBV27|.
CASSQHRDLDEKLFF
TGTGCCAGCAGTCAACACAGGGACCTCGATGAAAAACTGTTTTTT
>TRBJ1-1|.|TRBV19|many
CASSITGTLLDTEAFF
TGTGCCAGTAGTATTACAGGGACCCTTTTGGACACTGAAGCTTTCTTT
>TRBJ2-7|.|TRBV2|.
CASSLGDRSSYEQYF
TGTGCCAGCAGCCTCGGGGACCGTAGCTCCTACGAGCAGTACTTC
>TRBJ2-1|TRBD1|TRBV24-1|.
CATSAHRDRGQDEQFF
TGTGCCACCAGTGCTCACCGGGACAGGGGGCAGGATGAGCAGTTCTTC
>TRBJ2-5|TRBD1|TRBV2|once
CASRVTGQETQYF
TGTGCCAGCAGAGTGACAGGGCAAGAGACCCAGTACTTC
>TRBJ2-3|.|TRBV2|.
CASMISTDTQYF
TGTGCCAGCATGATAAGCACAGATACGCAGTATTTT
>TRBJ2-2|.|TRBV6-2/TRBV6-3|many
CASSYSATGELFF
TGTGCCAGCAGTTACTCGGCCACCGGGGAGCTGTTTTTT
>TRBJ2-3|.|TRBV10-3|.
CAISESVTAFTDTQYF
TGTGCCATCAGTGAGTCGGTGACAGCCTTCACAGATACGCAGTATTTT
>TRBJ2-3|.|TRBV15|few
CATSPGGTQYF
TGTGCCACCAGCCCAGGAGGCACGCAGTATTTT
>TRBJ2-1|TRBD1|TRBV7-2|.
CASSGQGVQFF
TGTGCCAGCAGTGGTCAGGGGGTGCAGTTCTTC
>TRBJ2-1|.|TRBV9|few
CASSLTGLNNEQFF
TGTGCCAGCAGCCTGACAGGTTTGAACAATGAGCAGTTCTTC
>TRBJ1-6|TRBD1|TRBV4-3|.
CASSQGQGVYNSPLHF
TGCGCCAGCAGCCAAGGACAGGGGGTGTATAATTCACCCCTCCACTTT
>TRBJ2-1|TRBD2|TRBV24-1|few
CATAARLATNEQFF
TGTGCCACCGCGGCGAGACTAGCGACAAATGAGCAGTTCTTC
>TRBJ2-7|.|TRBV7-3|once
CASSPDRRSYEQYF
TGTGCCAGCAGCCCTGACAGGCGCTCCTACGAGCAGTACTTC
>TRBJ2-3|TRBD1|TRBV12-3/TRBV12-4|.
CASSLGQGITDTQYF
TGTGCCAGCAGTTTAGGACAGGGGATCACAGATACGCAGTATTTT
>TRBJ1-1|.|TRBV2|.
CASSQRDGDTEAFF
TGTGCCAGCAGTCAACGGGACGGTGACACTGAAGCTTTCTTT
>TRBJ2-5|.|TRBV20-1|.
CSARDIDFQETQYF
TGCAGTGCTAGAGATATCGACTTCCAAGAGACCCAGTACTTC
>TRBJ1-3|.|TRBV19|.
CASSIPGSGNTIYF
TGTGCCAGTAGTATCCCCGGTTCGGGAAACACCATATATTTT
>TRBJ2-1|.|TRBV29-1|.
CSVEGQYNEQFF
TGCAGCGTTGAGGGCCAGTACAATGAGCAGTTCTTC
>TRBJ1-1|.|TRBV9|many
CASSVDRPPEAFF
TGTGCCAGCAGCGTAGACAGACCCCCTGAAGCTTTCTTT
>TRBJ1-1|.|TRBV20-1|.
CSGGERTEAFF
TGCAGTGGAGGGGAACGCACTGAAGCTTTCTTT
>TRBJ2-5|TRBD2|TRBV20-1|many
CSAYSGGLQETQYF
TGCAGTGCATACAGCGGGGGACTCCAAGAGACCCAGTACTTC
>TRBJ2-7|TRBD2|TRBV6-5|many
CASSYSSAGGDEQYF
TGTGCCAGCAGTTACTCGTCAGCGGGAGGGGACGAGCAGTACTTC
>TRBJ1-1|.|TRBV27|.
CASSMGAEAFF
TGTGCCAGCAGTATGGGAGCTGAAGCTTTCTTT
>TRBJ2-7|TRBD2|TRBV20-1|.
CSARAESQAGASYEQYF
TGCAGTGCTAGAGCCGAATCTCAAGCGGGGGCGTCCTACGAGCAGTACTTC
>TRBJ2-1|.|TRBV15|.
CATSRDRLARPNEQFF
TGTGCCACCAGCAGAGATCGGTTAGCCCGCCCCAATGAGCAGTTCTTC
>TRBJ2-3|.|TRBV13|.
CASRLSRADRDWYF
TGTGCCAGCAGATTAAGCAGGGCCGACAGAGATTGGTATTTT